Sequencing of this T cell receptor (beta chain) was carried out in a study of T cell responses to AZD1222 COVID-19 vaccine. As concerns this clone: No antigen is known for it.

Germline V gives CDR1 MNHEY, CDR2 SMNVEV (reference sequence). Trimming took off 3 bases at V and 2 bases at J, with 8 bases between the two ends. The CDR3 sequence is 13 residues long. Second-dose recipients at about 4 or about 12 weeks were treated as one pooled group. Clones were sequenced by immunoSEQ multiplex PCR, and TCRdb holds only the in-frame ones, with some missing. The sample records about 86,000 clones, around nine tenths being singletons. General observations from the study: Only a handful of AZD1222 recipients, several in all, had baseline seropositivity. White British donors predominated, females outnumbered males, and clonal diversity was possibly underestimated. With two AZD1222 doses given, Spike-specific TCR breadth and depth both rose.

The receptor comes from an adult who received the AZD1222 COVID-19 vaccine. The chain joins TRBV27 to TRBJ2-7, with no clear D. The sequenced sample was peripheral blood, obtained 28 days after the second AZD1222 dose. The CDR3 sequence is CASSFGRTYEQYF. The CDR3 nucleotides are TGTGCCAGCAGTTTCGGCAGAACCTACGAGCAGTACTTC.